This TCR beta chain was observed in a study of a mutant IDH1 vaccine in newly diagnosed glioma (dated by TCRdb to the early 2020s). Regarding the research as a whole: Vaccination was initiated 4-6 weeks after radiotherapy alone, or concurrently with temozolomide cycles in the chemotherapy-containing groups. Before enrollment, most patients had been given radiochemotherapy with temozolomide as standard therapy, while the rest had received either radiotherapy alone or temozolomide alone. Peripheral blood was collected at six visits: V03 (baseline), V05, V07, V10, V12 and V13. Longitudinal TCRB deep sequencing was performed for about two dozen treated patients wherever samples were available for exploratory analyses. The week-35 safety follow-up was designated visit V12, and the week-47 end of study was designated visit V13. Of the 25 to 35 patients who were treated, about 62% were male and roughly 38% were female, and the mean age was around 40 years.

The paper as a whole reports these results and caveats: Selection of PBMC samples for TCRB deep sequencing was based on availability. Pseudoprogression appeared unrelated to alterations in the top peripheral T cell clonotypes detected by TCRB sequencing. Immune responses induced by the vaccine were seen in roughly 95% of patients across multiple MHC alleles. The authors noted that analyses of patient blood samples could not be reproduced because of sample limitations.

What this sample's time point label stands for: week 47, end of study. Each vaccine dose, consisting of 300 ug of a 20-mer mutant IDH1 peptide in Montanide, was administered subcutaneously with topical imiquimod. Patients were given eight vaccinations, in weeks 1, 3, 5, 7, 11, 15, 19 and 23, which matched visits V03 through V10. All donors had newly diagnosed IDH1-mutant astrocytomas of WHO grade 3 or 4 that showed loss of nuclear ATRX. The samples were drawn from NOA16, a multicentre, single-arm, open-label phase I trial in Germany that tested a mutant IDH1 peptide vaccine in humans for the first time. Genomic DNA for TCRB sequencing was extracted from EDTA blood using the DNeasy Blood and Tissue Kit. Based on the germline V gene (reference sequence), the CDR1 and CDR2 sequences are SGHNT and YYREEE. Trimming leaves V shorter by 0 bases and J shorter by 4 bases, with the junction holding 5 bases beyond the gene matches. The CDR3 numbers 15 residues from cysteine through phenylalanine. Only the CDR3 portion is preserved as DNA: 45 bases, with reading frame beginning at the first base.

The library was generated by the immunoSEQ multiplex PCR assay. Rearranged TCR beta chain sequences were amplified using the hsTCRB Kit according to the manufacturer's protocol. TCRB libraries were sequenced on an Illumina MiSeq. In the source study's methods: The kit vendor's proprietary platform handled demultiplexing, trimming and gene mapping. This immuneACCESS table, as held by TCRdb, lists in-frame sequences with V and J called but not all clones. Of the missing ones, under half trace to an unresolved V gene in checked studies; the others have no known cause. That table gives V, J and clone size, and the DNA gave D and trimming. A total of about 62,000 clones appear in this sample, roughly four fifths of them only once. The ten largest account for 3.5% to 4.5% of the sample. On this clone: The target of this receptor is not known. Base qualities are not at hand, and no much larger clone is one base apart.

This material consisted of PBMCs, taken from a glioma patient whose treatment included an IDH1 peptide vaccine. This chain joins TRBV5-4 to TRBJ2-5; 8 bases in the junction line up with TRBD1. This TCR came from a man under 40 with glioma. The DNA sequence reads TGTGCCAGCAGCTTGGTAGGACAGGGAAGAGAGACCCAGTACTTC. Translated, this is CASSLVGQGRETQYF.